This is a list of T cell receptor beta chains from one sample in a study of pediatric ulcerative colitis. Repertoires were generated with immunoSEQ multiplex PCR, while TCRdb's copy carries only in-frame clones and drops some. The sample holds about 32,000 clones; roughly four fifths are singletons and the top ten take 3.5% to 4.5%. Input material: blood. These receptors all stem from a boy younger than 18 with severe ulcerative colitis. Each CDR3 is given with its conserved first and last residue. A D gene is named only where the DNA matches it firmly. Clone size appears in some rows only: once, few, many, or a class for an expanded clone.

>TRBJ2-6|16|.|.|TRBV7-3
TGTGCCAGCAGCTTAACTGGGACGTCTGGGGCCAACGTCCTGACTTTC
CASSLTGTSGANVLTF
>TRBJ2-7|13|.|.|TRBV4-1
TGCGCCAGCGGGGAAAGCCTCGAGGACGAGCAGTACTTC
CASGESLEDEQYF
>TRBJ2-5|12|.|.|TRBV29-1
TGCAGCGTCCGGACGGATCAAGAGACCCAGTACTTC
CSVRTDQETQYF
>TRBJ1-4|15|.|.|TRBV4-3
TGCGCCAGCAGCCTGGAGGGGGCAACTAATGAAAAACTGTTTTTT
CASSLEGATNEKLFF
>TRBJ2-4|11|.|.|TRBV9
TGTGCCAGCAGCCCCGGCGGCATTCAGTACTTC
CASSPGGIQYF
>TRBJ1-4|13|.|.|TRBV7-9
TGTGCCAGCAGCTCCGTACAAGGGACAAAACTGTTTTTT
CASSSVQGTKLFF
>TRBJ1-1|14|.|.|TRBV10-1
TGCGCCAGCAGTGAGTCGGGAAGCACCACTGAAGCTTTCTTT
CASSESGSTTEAFF
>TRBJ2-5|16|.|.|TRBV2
TGTGCCAGCAGTGAAGCGAACAGGGCCCCCAGCGAGACCCAGTACTTC
CASSEANRAPSETQYF
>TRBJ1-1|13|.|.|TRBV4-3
TGCGCCAGCAGCCAAGATCGAGGGCGAGGAGCTTTCTTT
CASSQDRGRGAFF
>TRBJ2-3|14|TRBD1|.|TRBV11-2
TGTGCCAGCAGCCGGGACAGGGGGCTTGATACGCAGTATTTT
CASSRDRGLDTQYF
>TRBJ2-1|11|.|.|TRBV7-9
TGTGCCAGCAGCTCCCAGGGGAAGCAGTTCTTC
CASSSQGKQFF
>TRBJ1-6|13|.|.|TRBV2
TGTGCCAGCTTGGGGAGGAATAATTCACCCCTCCACTTT
CASLGRNNSPLHF
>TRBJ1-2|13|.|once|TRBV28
TGTGCCAGCAGTTTCATCCAGGGTGGAGGCTACACCTTC
CASSFIQGGGYTF
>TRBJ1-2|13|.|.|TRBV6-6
TGTGCCAGCAGTTACCCCAGTGGGGGGGGCTACACCTTC
CASSYPSGGGYTF
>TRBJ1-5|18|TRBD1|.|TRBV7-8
TGTGCCAGCAGCTTATTTCCCCCATACAGGGGAAAGAATCAGCCCCAGCATTTT
CASSLFPPYRGKNQPQHF
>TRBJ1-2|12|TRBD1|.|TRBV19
TGTGCCAGTAGTGGACAGGCCTATGGCTACACCTTC
CASSGQAYGYTF
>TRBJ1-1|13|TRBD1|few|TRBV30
TGTGCCTGGAACGGAAGGGGGCGCACTGAAGCTTTCTTT
CAWNGRGRTEAFF
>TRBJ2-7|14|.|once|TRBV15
TGTGCCACCAGCAGAGATACCCTAGCAAACGAGCAGTACTTC
CATSRDTLANEQYF
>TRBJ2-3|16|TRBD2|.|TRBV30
TGTGCCTGGAGTTTGATTTTTCCGGGGGGGCCAGATACGCAGTATTTT
CAWSLIFPGGPDTQYF
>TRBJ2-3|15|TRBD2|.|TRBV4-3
TGCGCCAGCAGCCAAGGAGCGGGGGGGGCAGATACGCAGTATTTT
CASSQGAGGADTQYF
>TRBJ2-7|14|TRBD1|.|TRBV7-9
TGTGCCAGCAGCTCCACAGGGGTTACCTACGAGCAGTACTTC
CASSSTGVTYEQYF
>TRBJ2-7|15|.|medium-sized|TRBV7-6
TGTGCCAGCAGCCCCCAGGGGGGAGATAAATACGAGCAGTACTTC
CASSPQGGDKYEQYF
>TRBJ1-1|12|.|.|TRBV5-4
TGTGCCAGCAGCCTAACCGGGACAGAAGCTTTCTTT
CASSLTGTEAFF
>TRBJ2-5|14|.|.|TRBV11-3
TGTGCCAGCAGCCCTCCGGGACCTGGGAAGACCCAGTACTTC
CASSPPGPGKTQYF
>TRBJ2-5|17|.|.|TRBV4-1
TGCGCCAGCAGCCCCCCTTTAGCGAGGGGCCTTTATAGGACCCAGTACTTC
CASSPPLARGLYRTQYF
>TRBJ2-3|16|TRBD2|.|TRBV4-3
TGCGCCAGCAGCCTGAACCGACTAGCGGGTGGGGATACGCAGTATTTT
CASSLNRLAGGDTQYF
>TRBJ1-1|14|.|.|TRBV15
TGTGCCACCAGGGCAGGGATTTCAAACACTGAAGCTTTCTTT
CATRAGISNTEAFF
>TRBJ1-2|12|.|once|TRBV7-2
TGTGCCAGCAGCTCACCAGGGTTGTACTACACCTTC
CASSSPGLYYTF
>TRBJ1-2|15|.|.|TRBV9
TGTGCCAGCAGCGGTGAGGGGGGAAATAACTATGGCTACACCTTC
CASSGEGGNNYGYTF